This T cell receptor (beta chain) was recorded in a study of OX40 agonist ivuxolimab in advanced cancers. Produced via immunoSEQ multiplex PCR; TCRdb's table is partial and in-frame only. The sample lists some 60,000 clones, approximately 80% occurring once. Germline CDR1 SGHRS, CDR2 YFSETQ. The CDR3 length is 16 residues. Trimming pared 1 base from V and 3 bases from J, leaving 16 bases between. V is TRBV5-1 and J is TRBJ1-2; D gene ambiguous. This TCR was recovered from an adult with an advanced solid tumor such as melanoma, head and neck, liver or kidney cancer. Sequenced material: CD4+ or CD8+ T cells sorted from blood, taken in a trial of the OX40 agonist ivuxolimab. CDR3 region: CASSLPLGGLDYGYTF. The CDR3 nucleotides are TGCGCCAGCAGCTTGCCTCTTGGTGGTTTAGACTATGGCTACACCTTC.